These 6 T cell receptor beta chains share one sample of origin, sequenced in a study of T cell changes during pregnancy in multiple sclerosis. TCRdb's table, derived via immunoSEQ multiplex PCR, lists solely in-frame clones and lacks some. The data hold tens of thousands of clones, with about 90% observed a single time. The sequences come from CD4+ T cells from peripheral blood mononuclear cells, collected in the first trimester of pregnancy. These receptors all come from a female donor with multiple sclerosis, enrolled in a pregnancy study.

This chain joins TRBV18 and TRBJ2-2; TRBD1 is a possible D gene (6 bases). This CDR3 is built from 15 residues. Germline loops: CDR1 KGHSH, CDR2 LQKENI. Trimming left V 2 bases short and J 6 bases short, with 13 bases between. The CDR3 coding sequence is TGTGCCAGCTCACCATGGGCAGGGGTCGCCGGGGAGCTGTTTTTT. This sequence encodes CASSPWAGVAGELFF.

This clone was detected once. The rearrangement joins TRBV5-1 to TRBJ2-3, with 8 bases matching TRBD1. The germline CDR1 and CDR2 sequences are SGHRS and YFSETQ. CDR3 size: 15 residues. The trim removed 4 bases at V and 2 bases at J, leaving 6 bases unmatched. CDR3 bases: TGCGCCAGCAGCCCGACGACAGGGGACACAGATACGCAGTATTTT. It codes for CASSPTTGDTDTQYF.

The gene calls are TRBV19 and TRBJ1-4; no definite D call. Germline loops: CDR1 LNHDA, CDR2 SQIVND (reference sequence). The V and J ends lost 3 bases and 4 bases respectively, with 9 bases between them. This CDR3 comprises 14 residues. The CDR3 sequence is CASSISPYNEKLFF. CDR3 sequence (DNA): TGTGCCAGTAGTATTTCTCCTTATAATGAAAAACTGTTTTTT. Using reference TRBV19 and TRBJ1-4 for the parts outside the CDR3, the full variable domain is DGGITQSPKYLFRKEGQNVTLSCEQNLNHDAMYWYRQDPGQGLRLIYYSQIVNDFQKGDIAEGYSVSREKKESFPLTVTSAQKNPTAFYLCASSISPYNEKLFFGSGTQLSVL.

A note on this clone: This sample also contains other DNA sequences that code for the same CDR3. The chain links TRBV6-1 to TRBJ2-6, with TRBD1 as a possible D gene (6 bases). CDR1 MNHNS and CDR2 SASEGT come from the germline V gene. V lost 3 bases, J lost 4 bases, and 13 bases lay in between. The CDR3 extends over 16 amino acids. DNA of the CDR3: TGTGCCAGCAGTGAGGATCCAGGGGTCGGGGCCAACGTCCTGACTTTC. Amino acids: CASSEDPGVGANVLTF.

The V gene is TRBV4-3, the J gene TRBJ1-4; possible D gene TRBD1, 5 bases. V lost 0 bases and J 5 bases, leaving 13 bases between the germline ends. Germline CDR1 LGHNA, CDR2 YSLEER. There are 16 residues in the CDR3. The CDR3 here is CASSQELGGPNEKLFF. The DNA for the CDR3 is TGCGCCAGCAGCCAAGAGCTCGGGGGACCGAATGAAAAACTGTTTTTT.

V gene TRBV10-3 combines with J gene TRBJ2-7, with TRBD2 identical over 14 bases. CDR3 length: 16 residues. Germline trimming cut 6 bases from V and 3 bases from J; bases unmatched to any gene: 7. Germline-derived CDR1 and CDR2 are ENHRY and SYGVKD. The CDR3 DNA follows: TGTGCCATCAGCTTTCCCGGGACTAGCGGGGGCTACGAGCAGTACTTC. Amino acids: CAISFPGTSGGYEQYF.